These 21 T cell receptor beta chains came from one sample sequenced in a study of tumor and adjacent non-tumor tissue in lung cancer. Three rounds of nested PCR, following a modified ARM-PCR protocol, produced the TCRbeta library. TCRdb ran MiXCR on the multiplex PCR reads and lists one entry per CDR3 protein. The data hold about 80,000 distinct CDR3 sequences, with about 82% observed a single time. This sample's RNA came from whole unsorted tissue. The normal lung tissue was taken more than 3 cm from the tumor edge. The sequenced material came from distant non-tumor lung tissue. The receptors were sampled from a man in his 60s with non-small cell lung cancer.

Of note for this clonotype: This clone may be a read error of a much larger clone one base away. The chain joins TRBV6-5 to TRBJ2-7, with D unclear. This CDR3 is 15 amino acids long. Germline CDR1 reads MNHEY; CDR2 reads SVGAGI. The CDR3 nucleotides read TGTGCCAGCTGTTACTCACCCAGTACATCCTACGAGCAGTACTTC. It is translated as CASCYSPSTSYEQYF.

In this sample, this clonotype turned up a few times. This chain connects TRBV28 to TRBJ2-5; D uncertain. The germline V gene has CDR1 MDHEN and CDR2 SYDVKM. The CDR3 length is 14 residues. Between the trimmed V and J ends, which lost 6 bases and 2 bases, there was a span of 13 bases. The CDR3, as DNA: TGTGCCAGCAGCACAAGGCGAGTTCAAGAGACCCAGTACTTC. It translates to CASSTRRVQETQYF. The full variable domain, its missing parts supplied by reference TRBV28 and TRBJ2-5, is DVKVTQSSRYLVKRTGEKVFLECVQDMDHENMFWYRQDPGLGLRLIYFSYDVKMKEKGDIPEGYSVSREKKERFSLILESASTNQTSMYLCASSTRRVQETQYFGPGTRLLVL.

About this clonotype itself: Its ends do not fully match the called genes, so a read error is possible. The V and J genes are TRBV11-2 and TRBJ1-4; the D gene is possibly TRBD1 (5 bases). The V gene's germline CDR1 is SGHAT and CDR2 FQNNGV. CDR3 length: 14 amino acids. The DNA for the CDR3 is TGTGCCAACAGCCTTGGGACGGAAAATGAAAAACTGTTTTTT. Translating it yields CANSLGTENEKLFF.

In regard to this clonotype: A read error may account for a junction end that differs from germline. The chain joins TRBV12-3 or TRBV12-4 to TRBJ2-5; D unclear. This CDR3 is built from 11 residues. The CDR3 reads CANSFGDDQYF. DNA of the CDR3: TGTGCCAACAGTTTCGGTGATGACCAGTATTTC.

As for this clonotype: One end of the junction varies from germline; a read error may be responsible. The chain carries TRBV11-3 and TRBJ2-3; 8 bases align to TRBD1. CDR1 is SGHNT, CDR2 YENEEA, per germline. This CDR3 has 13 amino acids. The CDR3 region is CANSLQGEDTQYF. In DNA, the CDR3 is TGTGCCAACAGCTTACAGGGGGAAGATACGCAGTATTTT.

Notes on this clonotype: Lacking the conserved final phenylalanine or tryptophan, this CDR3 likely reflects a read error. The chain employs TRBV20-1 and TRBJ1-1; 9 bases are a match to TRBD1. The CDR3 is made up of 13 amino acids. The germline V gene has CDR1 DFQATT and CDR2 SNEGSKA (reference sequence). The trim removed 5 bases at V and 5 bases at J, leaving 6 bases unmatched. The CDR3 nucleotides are TGCAGTGCTCGCTGGGACAGGGATACTGAAGCTTTCTAT. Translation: CSARWDRDTEAFY.

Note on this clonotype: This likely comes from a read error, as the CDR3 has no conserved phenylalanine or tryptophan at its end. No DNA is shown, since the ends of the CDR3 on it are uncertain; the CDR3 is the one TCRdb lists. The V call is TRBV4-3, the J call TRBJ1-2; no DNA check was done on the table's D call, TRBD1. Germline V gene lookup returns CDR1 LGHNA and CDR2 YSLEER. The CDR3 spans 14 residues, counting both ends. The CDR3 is CASSQEQGNYGYAS.

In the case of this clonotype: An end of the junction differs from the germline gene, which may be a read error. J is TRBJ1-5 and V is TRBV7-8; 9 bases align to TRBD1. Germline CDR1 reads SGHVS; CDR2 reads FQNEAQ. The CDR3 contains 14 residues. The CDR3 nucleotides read TGTGCCAGCAGTGCAGGACAGGGGAATCATCCCCAGCATTTT. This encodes CASSAGQGNHPQHF.

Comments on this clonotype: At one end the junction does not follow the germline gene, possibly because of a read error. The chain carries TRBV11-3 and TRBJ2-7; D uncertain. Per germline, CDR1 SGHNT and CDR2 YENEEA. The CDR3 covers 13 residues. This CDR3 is CASSLGMWREQYF. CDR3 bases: TGTGCTAGCAGTTTAGGGATGTGGCGCGAGCAGTACTTC.

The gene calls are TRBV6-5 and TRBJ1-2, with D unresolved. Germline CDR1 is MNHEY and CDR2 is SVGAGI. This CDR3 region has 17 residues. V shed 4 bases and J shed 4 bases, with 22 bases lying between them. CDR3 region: CASSSPVRRVTIYGYTF. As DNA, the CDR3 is TGTGCCAGCAGTTCACCTGTACGGAGAGTGACTATCTATGGCTACACCTTC.

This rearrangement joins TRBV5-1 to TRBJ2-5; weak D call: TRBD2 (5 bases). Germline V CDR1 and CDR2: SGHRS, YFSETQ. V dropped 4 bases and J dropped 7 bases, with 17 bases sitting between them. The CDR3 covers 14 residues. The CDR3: CASSVREGLGTQYF. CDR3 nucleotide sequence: TGCGCCAGCAGCGTCCGAGAGGGCCTTGGGACCCAGTACTTC.

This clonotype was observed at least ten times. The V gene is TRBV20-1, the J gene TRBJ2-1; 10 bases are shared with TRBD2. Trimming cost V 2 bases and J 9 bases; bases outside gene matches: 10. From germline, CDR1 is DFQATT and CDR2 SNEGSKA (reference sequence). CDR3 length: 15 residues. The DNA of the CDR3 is TGCAGTGCTAGACCCGGGGGGACTAGCGCGGGTGAGCAGTTCTTC. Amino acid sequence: CSARPGGTSAGEQFF.

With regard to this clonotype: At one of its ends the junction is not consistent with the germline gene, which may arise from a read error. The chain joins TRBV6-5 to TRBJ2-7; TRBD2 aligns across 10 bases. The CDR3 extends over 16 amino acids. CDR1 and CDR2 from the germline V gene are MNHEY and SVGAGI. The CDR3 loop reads CASSPLTSGNPGEQCF. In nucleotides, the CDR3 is TGTGCCAGCAGTCCGTTAACTAGCGGGAATCCCGGCGAGCAGTGCTTC.

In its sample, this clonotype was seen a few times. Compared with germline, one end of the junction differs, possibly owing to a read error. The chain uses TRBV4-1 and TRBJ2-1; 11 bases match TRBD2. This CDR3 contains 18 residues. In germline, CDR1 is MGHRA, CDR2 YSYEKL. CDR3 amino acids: CASRRTSGSDTSYNEQFF. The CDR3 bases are TGTGCCAGCAGACGGACTAGCGGGTCCGACACCTCCTACAATGAGCAGTTCTTC.

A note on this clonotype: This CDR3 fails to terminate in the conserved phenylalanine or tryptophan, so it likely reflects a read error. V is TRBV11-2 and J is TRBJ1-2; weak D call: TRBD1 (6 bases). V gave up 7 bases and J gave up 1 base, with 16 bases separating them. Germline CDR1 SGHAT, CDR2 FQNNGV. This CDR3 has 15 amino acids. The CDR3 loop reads CASNLDGRGNYGYTS. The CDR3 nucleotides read TGTGCCAGCAATCTCGATGGCAGGGGTAACTATGGCTACACCTCT.

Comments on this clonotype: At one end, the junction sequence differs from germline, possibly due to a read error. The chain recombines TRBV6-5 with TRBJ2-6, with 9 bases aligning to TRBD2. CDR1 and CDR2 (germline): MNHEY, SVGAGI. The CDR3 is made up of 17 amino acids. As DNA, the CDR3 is TGTGCCAGGAGTTTAGCGGGGGCCAGCTCTGGGGCCAGCGTCTTGACTTTC. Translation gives CARSLAGASSGASVLTF.

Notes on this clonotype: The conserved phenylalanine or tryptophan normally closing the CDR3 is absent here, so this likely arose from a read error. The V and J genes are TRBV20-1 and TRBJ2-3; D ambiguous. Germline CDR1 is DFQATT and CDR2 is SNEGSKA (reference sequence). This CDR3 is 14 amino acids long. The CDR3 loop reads CSASRIADIDTQYL. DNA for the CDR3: TGCAGTGCTTCAAGAATTGCCGACATAGATACTCAGTATCTT.

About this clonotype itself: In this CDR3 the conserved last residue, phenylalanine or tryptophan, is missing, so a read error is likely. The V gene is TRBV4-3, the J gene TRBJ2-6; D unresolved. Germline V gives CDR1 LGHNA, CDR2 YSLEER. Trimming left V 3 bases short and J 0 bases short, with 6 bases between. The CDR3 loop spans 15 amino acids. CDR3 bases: TGCGCCAGCAGCCACGACAACTCTGGGGCCAACGTCCTGACTTCC. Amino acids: CASSHDNSGANVLTS.

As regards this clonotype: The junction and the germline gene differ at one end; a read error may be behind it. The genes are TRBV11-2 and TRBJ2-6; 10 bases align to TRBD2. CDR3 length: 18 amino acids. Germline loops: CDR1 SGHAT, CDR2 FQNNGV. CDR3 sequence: CVSSPTSGEATRANVLTF. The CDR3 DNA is TGTGTCAGCAGTCCAACTAGCGGGGAAGCCACTAGGGCCAACGTCCTGACTTTC.

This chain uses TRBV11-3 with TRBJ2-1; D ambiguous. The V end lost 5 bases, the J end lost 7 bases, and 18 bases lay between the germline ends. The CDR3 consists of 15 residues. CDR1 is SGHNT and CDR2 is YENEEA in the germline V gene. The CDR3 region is CASSLSVDYLNEQFF. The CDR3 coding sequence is TGTGCCAGCAGCCTCTCGGTAGATTATCTGAATGAGCAGTTCTTC.

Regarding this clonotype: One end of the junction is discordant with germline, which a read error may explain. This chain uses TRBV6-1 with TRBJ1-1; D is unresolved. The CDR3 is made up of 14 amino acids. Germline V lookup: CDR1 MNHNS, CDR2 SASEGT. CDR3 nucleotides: TGTGTCAGCAGGTCGGGATATCTAAACACTGAAGCTCTCTTT. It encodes CVSRSGYLNTEALF.